This T cell receptor beta chain was retrieved from a study of T-cell memory formation after mild COVID-19. For the study at large: Largely, the TCR clusters proved donor specific. Whole-study results and caveats: Some SARS-CoV-2-responding clones were already detected in memory before infection.

Germline V gene data show CDR1 as SGHDN and CDR2 as FVKESK. The CDR3 is 13 residues long. Between the trimmed V and J ends, which lost 0 bases and 9 bases, there was a span of 10 bases. Constant-segment-primed 5'RACE gave TCR alpha and TCR beta cDNA libraries with sample barcodes and UMIs. A single record per CDR3 protein comes from TCRdb applying MiXCR to the 5' RACE reads. The table lists about 320,000 distinct CDR3 sequences, over 11% of them singletons. This clonotype turned up a few times. Its antigen is unknown. The TCR was taken from a man between 18 and 35 years old who had mild COVID-19 (a few samples of this study predate the infection). Cell type and time point are not known. Sequences were obtained from PBMCs or a T cell subset sorted from them (not recorded which). The rearrangement uses TRBV14 and TRBJ2-3; D gene ambiguous. CDR3 sequence: CASSQDEGRTQYF. CDR3 nucleotides: TGTGCCAGCAGCCAAGATGAAGGAAGGACGCAGTATTTT.